The T cell receptor beta chain under discussion was sequenced for a study of T cell changes during pregnancy in multiple sclerosis. Some clones are missing from TCRdb's copy, which holds only in-frame ones; the method was immunoSEQ multiplex PCR. The sample yields about 75,000 clones, 94% seen once. CDR1 and CDR2 from the germline V gene are LGHNA and YNFKEQ. The ends lost 4 bases at V and 4 bases at J; junction bases unmatched: 14. The CDR3 extends over 17 amino acids. Source: CD4+ T cells from peripheral blood mononuclear cells, taken after pregnancy. The origin of this receptor is a female donor with multiple sclerosis, enrolled in a pregnancy study. The J gene is TRBJ2-5, the V gene TRBV4-2; 8 positions agree with TRBD2. As DNA, the CDR3 is TGTGCCAGCAGCCCTAGGCTGGTCGGGAGGGGGGGAGAGACCCAGTACTTC. Protein: CASSPRLVGRGGETQYF.